Each of the 17 T cell receptor beta chains below was sequenced from the same sample in a study of shared clonotypes between healthy human individuals. The table came from immunoSEQ multiplex PCR; TCRdb's copy has only in-frame clones and leaves some out. The repertoire includes approximately 740,000 clones, approximately 79% of them detected once, and more than 1.5% sits in the top ten. Material: memory CD4+ T cells sorted from blood. Subset in this sample: CD45RA-negative fraction. These TCRs come from a woman aged 30 to 39 in good health.

As regards this clone: Other DNA sequences in this sample translate to the same CDR3. The chain links TRBV11-2 to TRBJ2-2; 8 bases agree with TRBD1. The CDR3 spans 14 residues. The V gene's germline CDR1 is SGHAT and CDR2 FQNNGV. Germline trimming cut 3 bases from V and 5 bases from J; bases unmatched to any gene: 2. The CDR3 here is CASSLQGATGELFF. The CDR3 coding sequence is TGTGCCAGCAGCTTGCAGGGGGCTACCGGGGAGCTGTTTTTT.

The rearrangement joins TRBV7-2 to TRBJ2-7; 8 nucleotides match TRBD1. Germline V gene data show CDR1 as SGHTA and CDR2 as FQGNSA. Unmatched junction bases numbered 10, after V lost 4 bases and J lost 5 bases. This CDR3 comprises 15 residues. CDR3 nucleotides: TGTGCCAGCAGCTCCCAAGGACAGGGACCCCACGAGCAGTACTTC. This codes for CASSSQGQGPHEQYF. Full variable domain (missing parts from reference TRBV7-2 and TRBJ2-7): GAGVSQSPSNKVTEKGKDVELRCDPISGHTALYWYRQSLGQGLEFLIYFQGNSAPDKSGLPSDRFSAERTGGSVSTLTIQRTQQEDSAVYLCASSSQGQGPHEQYFGPGTRLTVT.

This chain connects TRBV28 to TRBJ2-2; TRBD1 aligns across 10 bases. Germline CDR1 reads MDHEN; CDR2 reads SYDVKM. The CDR3 sequence is 16 residues long. V was clipped by 5 bases and J by 8 bases; unmatched bases: 11. For the CDR3, the DNA is TGTGCCAGCAGTCACCCTCGGGACAGGGGTGTTGGGGAGCTGTTTTTT. Its translation: CASSHPRDRGVGELFF.

The chain employs TRBV6-1 and TRBJ2-2; TRBD1 matches at 7 bases. Per germline, CDR1 MNHNS and CDR2 SASEGT. The CDR3 consists of 15 residues. V trimming: 5 bases; J trimming: 3 bases; junction bases outside the gene matches: 6. As DNA, the CDR3 is TGTGCCAGCAGTCTTACAGGGGCAGACACCGGGGAGCTGTTTTTT. Encoded protein: CASSLTGADTGELFF.

This clone has a single count. CDR3 protein: CASSIWAGNTEAFF. CDR3 DNA sequence: TGTGCCAGTAGTATATGGGCTGGGAACACTGAAGCTTTCTTT. J is TRBJ1-1 and V is TRBV19, with unresolved D. CDR1 and CDR2 from the germline V gene are LNHDA and SQIVND (reference sequence). Deletions cut 2 bases from V and 1 base from J, with 8 bases between. The CDR3 is made up of 14 amino acids.

This clone was picked up one time. The CDR3 loop reads CASNHGWDNEQFF. CDR3 nucleotides: TGCGCCAGCAACCACGGCTGGGACAATGAGCAGTTCTTC. The chain uses TRBV5-1 and TRBJ2-1; D unresolved. Germline V gives CDR1 SGHRS, CDR2 YFSETQ. The CDR3 contains 13 residues. Trimming shortened V by 6 bases and J by 5 bases, and 12 bases separated the two germline ends.

The CDR3 bases are TGTGCCAGCAGATCCCGGAGTCGTGGGACTGAAGCTTTCTTT. This codes for CASRSRSRGTEAFF. The chain combines TRBV28 with TRBJ1-1; D is uncertain. Germline CDR1 reads MDHEN; CDR2 reads SYDVKM. With 6 bases removed from V and 5 bases from J, the gap between germline ends came to 16 bases. This CDR3 spans 14 amino acids.

Remarks on this clone: This CDR3 is also generated by other DNA sequences in the sample. The CDR3 DNA follows: TGTGCCAGCAGCCAAGATAACAGCTACGAGCAGTACTTC. Its protein is CASSQDNSYEQYF. V is TRBV14 and J is TRBJ2-7; D unclear. V shed 0 bases and J shed 3 bases, with 6 bases lying between them. The CDR3 spans 13 residues. Germline V gene data show CDR1 as SGHDN and CDR2 as FVKESK. Full variable domain (outside the CDR3, taken from reference TRBV14 and TRBJ2-7): EAGVTQFPSHSVIEKGQTVTLRCDPISGHDNLYWYRRVMGKEIKFLLHFVKESKQDESGMPNNRFLAERTGGTYSTLKVQPAELEDSGVYFCASSQDNSYEQYFGPGTRLTVT.

This sequence joins TRBV19 and TRBJ1-4, with 10 bases identical to TRBD1. V lost 5 bases, J lost 6 bases, and 9 bases stayed unmatched. The V gene's germline CDR1 is LNHDA and CDR2 SQIVND (reference sequence). The CDR3 consists of 16 residues. CDR3 nucleotides: TGTGCCAGTAGTTCTTTCTTCGGGACAGGGGATGAAAAACTGTTTTTT. It specifies CASSSFFGTGDEKLFF. Using reference TRBV19 and TRBJ1-4 for the parts outside the CDR3, the full variable domain is DGGITQSPKYLFRKEGQNVTLSCEQNLNHDAMYWYRQDPGQGLRLIYYSQIVNDFQKGDIAEGYSVSREKKESFPLTVTSAQKNPTAFYLCASSSFFGTGDEKLFFGSGTQLSVL.

The J gene is TRBJ2-5, the V gene TRBV15, with 13 bases identical to TRBD2. The junction had 13 bases not matched to a gene; V was cut back by 5 bases and J by 1 base. The CDR3 is 19 residues long. Per germline, CDR1 LNHNV and CDR2 YYDKDF (reference sequence). CDR3: CATSPPPRGLAGVQETQYF. Here the CDR3 DNA reads TGTGCCACCAGCCCTCCCCCGAGAGGACTAGCGGGGGTCCAAGAGACCCAGTACTTC.

The chain is built from TRBV27 and TRBJ2-1; 7 bases align to TRBD1. This CDR3 has 17 amino acids. Per the germline V gene, CDR1 is MNHEY and CDR2 is SMNVEV (reference sequence). The V segment lost 4 bases and the J segment 5 bases; nucleotides outside the gene matches: 14. In DNA form, the CDR3 reads TGTGCCAGCAGTTCACCCCTTAGAGACAGGGTAGACAATGAGCAGTTCTTC. Translating gives CASSSPLRDRVDNEQFF.

V usage is TRBV28 and J usage is TRBJ1-2, with 10 bases fitting TRBD1. J gave up 2 bases and V 3 bases, and 3 bases lay outside the gene matches. The CDR3 extends over 15 amino acids. The germline V gene has CDR1 MDHEN and CDR2 SYDVKM. As DNA, the CDR3 is TGTGCCAGCAGTTTCCCGGGACAGGGGAACTATGGCTACACCTTC. Translated: CASSFPGQGNYGYTF.

This chain uses TRBV28 with TRBJ1-1; D gene unclear. The CDR3 sequence is 13 residues long. V was pared by 6 bases and J by 1 base, with 9 bases between. Germline V gene sequence: CDR1 MDHEN, CDR2 SYDVKM. The CDR3 sequence: CASRPLPNTEAFF. CDR3 bases: TGTGCCAGCAGGCCCCTCCCGAACACTGAAGCTTTCTTT.

The chain carries TRBV9 and TRBJ2-1, with D perhaps matching TRBD2 (5 bases). Between the trimmed V and J ends, which lost 1 base and 2 bases, there was a span of 13 bases. The germline gives CDR1 SGDLS, CDR2 YYNGEE. The CDR3 contains 16 residues. CDR3 nucleotides: TGTGCCAGCAGCGTAACTGGGAGTCTCGCCTACAATGAGCAGTTCTTC. As protein: CASSVTGSLAYNEQFF.

This chain connects TRBV6-6 to TRBJ2-7; 8 nucleotides match TRBD1. The CDR3 runs to 16 residues. V lost 4 bases to trimming and J lost 2 bases; unmatched junction nucleotides: 10. Germline CDR1 MNHNY, CDR2 SVGAGI (reference sequence). The CDR3 DNA reads TGTGCCAGCAGTTCGACAGGGGACCCCACGCCCTACGAGCAGTACTTC. This encodes CASSSTGDPTPYEQYF.

As for this clone: Other DNA sequences in the same sample also yield this CDR3. The chain couples TRBV5-1 to TRBJ1-3; TRBD1 matches at 9 bases. The junction had 3 bases not matched to a gene; V was cut back by 8 bases and J by 0 bases. This CDR3 spans 14 amino acids. CDR1 is SGHRS, CDR2 YFSETQ, per germline. Here the CDR3 DNA reads TGCGCCAGTAGGGGACAGGGCTCTGGAAACACCATATATTTT. As protein: CASRGQGSGNTIYF. Drawing the rest from reference TRBV5-1 and TRBJ1-3, the complete variable domain is KAGVTQTPRYLIKTRGQQVTLSCSPISGHRSVSWYQQTPGQGLQFLFEYFSETQRNKGNFPGRFSGRQFSNSRSEMNVSTLELGDSALYLCASRGQGSGNTIYFGEGSWLTVV.

The chain uses TRBV4-1 and TRBJ1-1; D not certain. V was cut by 3 bases and J by 0 bases, with 8 bases left in between. This CDR3 is 14 amino acids long. Germline assignment: CDR1 MGHRA and CDR2 YSYEKL. The CDR3 spells CASSHPTVNTEAFF. Written as DNA, the CDR3 is TGCGCCAGCAGCCATCCGACGGTGAACACTGAAGCTTTCTTT.